This T cell receptor beta chain stems from a study of resident and recirculating memory T cells in vitiligo. On the study more broadly: Epidermis came from shave biopsies of lesional and nonlesional sites, plus PBMCs. Whole samples, not sorted cells, were homogenized and used for genomic DNA extraction.

Confetti depigmentation, marking active vitiligo, was absent in these patients. General observations from the study: No unique dominant TCR clone was found in vitiligo lesions.

Of note for this clone: The antigen remains unidentified.

Using immunoSEQ multiplex PCR, the repertoire was profiled, and TCRdb retains in-frame clones only, with some absent. The sample consists of tens of thousands of clones, 90% to 95% of them appearing once. The CDR3 runs 15 residues. Germline V gives CDR1 MNHNS, CDR2 SASEGT. Between the trimmed V and J ends, which lost 6 bases and 5 bases, there was a span of 19 bases. Sequencing input: blood. This receptor was taken from a male donor with vitiligo. V and J are TRBV6-1 and TRBJ1-1; weak D call: TRBD1 (5 bases). CDR3 protein: CASSAKVGGNTEAFF. The CDR3 bases are TGTGCCAGCAGCGCGAAAGTGGGGGGGAATACTGAAGCTTTCTTT.